The 25 T cell receptor beta chains presented below share a single source sample, sequenced in a study of blood T cell repertoires in COVID-19. This table comes from immunoSEQ multiplex PCR, and its TCRdb copy is limited to in-frame clones, with some not included. The sample includes more than 200,000 clones, roughly 90% seen only once; the top ten take 2.1%. Sequencing input: peripheral blood. Source of these receptors: a woman aged 40 to 50 who had recovered from COVID-19.

The V and J genes are TRBV5-4 and TRBJ2-7; D unclear. Germline loops: CDR1 SGHNT, CDR2 YYREEE (reference sequence). Trimming took off 4 bases at V and 3 bases at J, with 11 bases between the two ends. The CDR3 length is 13 residues. CDR3 bases: TGTGCCAGCAGCCTCAAAAACAGCTACGAGCAGTACTTC. This codes for CASSLKNSYEQYF.

The chain joins TRBV11-3 to TRBJ1-1; no firm D call. Germline CDR1 SGHNT, CDR2 YENEEA. The length of the CDR3 is 11 residues. V shed 5 bases and J shed 11 bases, with 12 bases lying between them. CDR3 residues: CASSAEVEAFF. The CDR3 DNA sequence: TGTGCCAGCAGCGCAGAGGTGGAGGCTTTCTTT.

This sequence joins TRBV27 and TRBJ2-7; tentatively, D is TRBD1 (6 bases). Trimming shortened V by 5 bases and J by 2 bases, and 13 bases separated the two germline ends. This CDR3 has 14 residues. Germline V gene sequence: CDR1 MNHEY, CDR2 SMNVEV (reference sequence). In DNA, the CDR3 is TGTGCCAGCAGTCGGCAGGGGTTTGCCTACGAGCAGTACTTC. Translation: CASSRQGFAYEQYF.

The genes are TRBV11-2 and TRBJ2-1; 9 bases line up with TRBD2. Germline loops: CDR1 SGHAT, CDR2 FQNNGV. This CDR3 has 14 residues. The ends lost 5 bases at V and 11 bases at J; junction bases unmatched: 10. DNA for the CDR3: TGTGCCAGCAGCCCCTCATCTAGCGGGGTAAAGCAGTTCTTC. Protein sequence: CASSPSSSGVKQFF.

V is TRBV7-9 and J is TRBJ1-6; D unclear. CDR3 length: 13 amino acids. V lost 4 bases to trimming and J lost 9 bases, with 10 bases between them. The germline CDR1 and CDR2 sequences are SEHNR and FQNEAQ (reference sequence). CDR3: CASSSREGSPLHF. The CDR3 DNA follows: TGTGCCAGCAGCTCGAGGGAGGGTTCACCCCTCCACTTT. Drawing the rest from reference TRBV7-9 and TRBJ1-6, the complete variable domain is DTGVSQNPRHKITKRGQNVTFRCDPISEHNRLYWYRQTLGQGPEFLTYFQNEAQLEKSRLLSDRFSAERPKGSFSTLEIQRTEQGDSAMYLCASSSREGSPLHFGNGTRLTVT.

This chain uses TRBV3-1 (or the pseudogene TRBV3-2) with TRBJ2-3, with TRBD2 matching 10 bases. Germline CDR1 LGHDT, CDR2 YNNKEL (reference sequence). V was clipped by 4 bases and J by 2 bases; unmatched bases: 6. The CDR3 spans 16 residues. CDR3 sequence: CASSLKRGGLTDTQYF. The CDR3 region has the DNA TGTGCCAGCAGCCTTAAGCGGGGGGGCCTCACAGATACGCAGTATTTT.

The chain combines TRBV3-1 (or the pseudogene TRBV3-2) with TRBJ2-7; D might be TRBD1 (6 bases). This CDR3 region has 14 residues. The V end was cut by 1 base, the J end by 2 bases, with 9 bases between. Per the germline V gene, CDR1 is LGHDT and CDR2 is YNNKEL (reference sequence). CDR3 sequence reads: CASSQGTAAYEQYF. The CDR3 DNA reads as TGTGCCAGCAGCCAAGGGACAGCAGCCTACGAGCAGTACTTC.

CDR3 sequence: CASSRQAPSTNEKLFF. The CDR3 DNA reads TGTGCCAGCTCACGACAGGCCCCTTCAACTAATGAAAAACTGTTTTTT. This sequence joins TRBV18 and TRBJ1-4; D possibly corresponds to TRBD1 (6 bases). This CDR3 has 16 residues. V was clipped by 4 bases and J by 0 bases, with 12 bases between them. CDR1 and CDR2 from the germline V gene are KGHSH and LQKENI.

CDR3 sequence: CASSLGTGRNQPQHF. The CDR3 nucleotides are TGCGCCAGCAGCTTGGGGACAGGGCGGAATCAGCCCCAGCATTTT. The chain carries TRBV5-1 and TRBJ1-5; 8 bases are a match to TRBD1. V lost 0 bases, J lost 4 bases, and 3 bases stayed unmatched. The CDR3 extends over 15 amino acids. Germline V gene data show CDR1 as SGHRS and CDR2 as YFSETQ.

V usage is TRBV4-3 and J usage is TRBJ1-6; TRBD1 is a possible D gene (5 bases). The germline V gene encodes CDR1 LGHNA and CDR2 YSLEER. This CDR3 contains 16 residues. V gave up 0 bases and J gave up 10 bases, with 16 bases separating them. This CDR3 is CASSQDRFRDTSPLHF. CDR3 nucleotides: TGCGCCAGCAGCCAAGATCGTTTCAGGGATACCTCACCCCTCCACTTT.

The chain recombines TRBV10-2 with TRBJ1-1; D may be TRBD1 (6 bases). V gave up 9 bases and J gave up 5 bases, with 16 bases separating them. Germline V gene data show CDR1 as WSHSY and CDR2 as SAAADI. This CDR3 region has 13 residues. DNA of the CDR3: TGCGCCAGTAAGCCACAGGGTGGTACTGAAGCTTTCTTT. Encoded protein: CASKPQGGTEAFF.

This clone was detected once. The V and J genes are TRBV28 and TRBJ2-1; 8 bases match TRBD2. The CDR3 sequence is 15 residues long. Germline CDR1 reads MDHEN; CDR2 reads SYDVKM. V was clipped by 7 bases and J by 6 bases; unmatched bases: 11. CDR3 coding DNA: TGTGCCAGCAATCCTCGGGAGGGGGGGCGCAATGAGCAGTTCTTC. Encoded protein: CASNPREGGRNEQFF.

The chain recombines TRBV7-2 with TRBJ1-4, with TRBD1 as a possible D gene (5 bases). The CDR3 has 15 residues. The V end was cut by 3 bases, the J end by 3 bases, with 11 bases between. Per the germline V gene, CDR1 is SGHTA and CDR2 is FQGNSA. CDR3 coding DNA: TGTGCCAGCAGCTTTCAGGGTATCTCTAATGAAAAACTGTTTTTT. This translates into CASSFQGISNEKLFF.

The chain carries TRBV12-2 and TRBJ2-5; TRBD2 is taken as the D call from the table, unchecked against the DNA. TRBV12-2 represents a pseudogene. The CDR3 extends over 16 amino acids. CDR3 residues: CASRSTAGTSGRAQYF. In DNA, the CDR3 is TGTGCAAGTCGCTCTACCGCCGGGACTAGCGGGAGGGCCCAGTACTTC.

J is TRBJ1-4 and V is TRBV25-1; 8 positions agree with TRBD1. CDR3 size: 17 residues. The germline CDR1 and CDR2 sequences are MGHDK and SYGVNS. V trimming: 4 bases; J trimming: 3 bases; junction bases outside the gene matches: 10. The CDR3 loop reads CASSGPRQGMANEKLFF. Written as DNA, the CDR3 is TGTGCCAGCAGTGGTCCCCGACAGGGGATGGCTAATGAAAAACTGTTTTTT.

This clone was counted once. The chain recombines TRBV10-3 with TRBJ2-7; TRBD2 matches at 12 bases. V lost 7 bases, J lost 5 bases, and 6 bases stayed unmatched. CDR1 is ENHRY and CDR2 is SYGVKD in the germline V gene. The CDR3 has 14 residues. CDR3 bases: TGTGCCATCACTATGACTAGCGGGAGAGACGAGCAGTACTTC. Encoded protein: CAITMTSGRDEQYF.

The rearrangement links TRBV6-1 to TRBJ1-5, with D unresolved. This CDR3 is 15 amino acids long. V lost 3 bases to trimming and J lost 5 bases, with 14 bases between them. Germline V gene data show CDR1 as MNHNS and CDR2 as SASEGT. The CDR3 here is CASSDGSGLYQPQHF. In nucleotides, the CDR3 is TGTGCCAGCAGTGATGGTTCAGGACTGTATCAGCCCCAGCATTTT.

This clone appeared a single time. The chain joins TRBV20-1 to TRBJ2-7, with D tentatively TRBD2 (5 bases). Germline values: CDR1 DFQATT, CDR2 SNEGSKA (reference sequence). The CDR3 is made up of 15 amino acids. V gave up 3 bases and J gave up 4 bases, with 19 bases separating them. The CDR3, as DNA: TGCAGTGCTAGTGGGAGTAGTGGTTTTGGGTACGAGCAGTACTTC. Protein product: CSASGSSGFGYEQYF.

The genes are TRBV6-1 and TRBJ1-3; D may be TRBD1 (5 bases). Germline-derived CDR1 and CDR2 are MNHNS and SASEGT. V was shortened by 3 bases and J by 5 bases, with 8 bases between the two germline ends. This CDR3 is built from 13 residues. For the CDR3, the DNA is TGTGCCAGCAGTGACAGGGCCAGAAACACCATATATTTT. Protein product: CASSDRARNTIYF.

V gene TRBV3-1 (or the pseudogene TRBV3-2) combines with J gene TRBJ1-2; the match to TRBD1 covers 7 bases. Unmatched junction bases numbered 9, after V lost 6 bases and J lost 8 bases. This CDR3 contains 13 residues. Per germline, CDR1 LGHDT and CDR2 YNNKEL (reference sequence). CDR3: CASSYTGEKGYTF. DNA of the CDR3: TGTGCCAGCAGTTATACAGGGGAGAAAGGCTACACCTTC.

This rearrangement joins TRBV30 to TRBJ2-7; 8 nucleotides agree with TRBD1. The CDR3 runs to 17 residues. The V segment lost 0 bases and the J segment 1 base; nucleotides outside the gene matches: 11. Germline CDR1 reads GTSNPN; CDR2 reads SVGIG (reference sequence). CDR3 bases: TGTGCCTGGAGTGTACAGGGGGGCCAATGGTCATCCTACGAGCAGTACTTC. As protein: CAWSVQGGQWSSYEQYF.

V usage is TRBV25-1 and J usage is TRBJ2-3; TRBD1 might be the D (5 bases). Trimming took off 5 bases at V and 8 bases at J, with 8 bases between the two ends. Germline V gives CDR1 MGHDK, CDR2 SYGVNS. The CDR3 has 11 amino acids. CDR3 region: CASSKQGTQYF. CDR3 DNA sequence: TGTGCCAGCAGTAAGCAGGGTACGCAGTATTTT.

This clone was seen a single time. The chain couples TRBV19 to TRBJ2-2; 10 nucleotides align to TRBD1. Trimming cost V 7 bases and J 7 bases; bases outside gene matches: 6. The CDR3 spans 14 residues. The germline V gene has CDR1 LNHDA and CDR2 SQIVND (reference sequence). For the CDR3, the DNA is TGTGCCAGTAAAAGGGACAGGGGTTTCGGGGAGCTGTTTTTT. Its protein product is CASKRDRGFGELFF.

This clone was recorded only once. The chain has TRBV24-1 and TRBJ2-1, with TRBD2 identical over 12 bases. There are 17 residues in the CDR3. Trimming removed 0 bases from V and 7 bases from J; junction bases left unmatched: 6. Germline lookup yields CDR1 KGHDR and CDR2 SFDVKD. CDR3 loop: CATSDLQTSGSLNEQFF. The CDR3 DNA is TGTGCCACCAGTGATTTGCAGACTAGCGGGAGTTTAAATGAGCAGTTCTTC.

This chain links TRBV6-5 with TRBJ2-1; 10 bases fit TRBD2. Germline CDR1 and CDR2: MNHEY and SVGAGI. The trim removed 10 bases at V and 10 bases at J, leaving 16 bases unmatched. This CDR3 contains 15 residues. Here the CDR3 DNA reads TGTGCCACCACTAAAGAGCGGGGGGGCCCTTGGGAGCAGTTCTTC. Its translation is CATTKERGGPWEQFF.